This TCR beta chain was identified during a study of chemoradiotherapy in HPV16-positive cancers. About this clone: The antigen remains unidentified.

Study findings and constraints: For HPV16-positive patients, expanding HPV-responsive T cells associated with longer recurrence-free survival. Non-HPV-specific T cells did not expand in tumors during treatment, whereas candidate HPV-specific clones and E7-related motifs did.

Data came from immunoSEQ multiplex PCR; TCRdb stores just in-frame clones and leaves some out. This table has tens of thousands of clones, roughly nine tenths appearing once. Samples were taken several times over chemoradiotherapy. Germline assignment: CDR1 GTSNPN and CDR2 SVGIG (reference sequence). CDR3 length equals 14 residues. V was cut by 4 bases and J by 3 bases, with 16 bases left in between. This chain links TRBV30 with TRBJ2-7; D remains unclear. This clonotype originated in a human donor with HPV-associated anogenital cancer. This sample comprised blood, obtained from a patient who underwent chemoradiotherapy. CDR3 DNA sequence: TGTGCCTGGAAAAAGTGGGATAAGGTCTACGAGCAGTACTTC. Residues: CAWKKWDKVYEQYF.